This TCR beta chain originates from a study of T cell responses to AZD1222 COVID-19 vaccine. This CDR3 is 14 amino acids long. V dropped 7 bases and J dropped 4; count of bases not matched to a gene: 6. Germline-derived CDR1 and CDR2 are MDHEN and SYDVKM. Sequencing used immunoSEQ multiplex PCR; TCRdb keeps in-frame clones, though not all of them. Of about 120,000 clones listed, around 90% were seen once; the top ten hold approximately 2.6%. The chain is built from TRBV28 and TRBJ1-5, with 8 nucleotides matching TRBD1. The TCR comes from an adult who received the AZD1222 COVID-19 vaccine. Here the sequenced sample was peripheral blood, taken 28 days after the second AZD1222 dose. The CDR3 nucleotides read TGTGCCAGCACCAAAACAGGGGGGAATCAGCCCCAGCATTTT. Residues: CASTKTGGNQPQHF.